This T cell receptor (beta chain) derives from a study of CD8+ T cells in alopecia areata. The germline V gene has CDR1 SEHNR and CDR2 FQNEAQ (reference sequence). Trimming removed 4 bases at V and 10 bases at J, with 8 bases between. The CDR3 runs to 11 residues. The sample holds a few counts of this clone. Extracted RNA was reverse transcribed, and the resulting cDNA served as sequencing template. Sequencing was performed with immunoSEQ multiplex PCR; in TCRdb, only in-frame clones are kept and a portion is missing. The sample has approximately 82,000 clones, approximately 50% seen once. Starting from PBMCs, sorting isolated CD4+ and CD8+ T cells.

The source of this sequence is a human donor with alopecia areata. Sample: NKG2D-high CD8+ T cells sorted from blood. The chain is built from TRBV7-9 and TRBJ2-1, with D unclear. The CDR3 DNA reads TGTGCCAGCAGCTCGCTCGAAGAGCAGTTCTTC. Protein product: CASSSLEEQFF.